This TCR beta chain is drawn from a study of post-analysis software for immune sequencing data. Study-wide findings and caveats: Normalized Chao1 diversity was significantly lower in multiple sclerosis patients than in controls. In patients, roughly five TRBV segments were more frequent than in controls, with TRBV5-6, TRBV5-1 and TRBV20-1 among them.

Prepared TCR beta cDNA libraries contained unique molecular identifiers. One entry per CDR3 protein, called by TCRdb with MiXCR from the PCR reads. The repertoire consists of fewer than 600,000 distinct CDR3 sequences, with roughly 46% occurring once and the leading ten covering around an eighth. The CDR3 covers 15 residues. The germline V gene encodes CDR1 SGHRS and CDR2 YFSETQ. V lost 0 bases and J lost 0, with 7 bases in between. A remark on this clonotype: The antigen remains unidentified.

This clonotype was obtained from a girl aged 5 to 17 with multiple sclerosis. The sequenced sample consisted of blood. This chain links TRBV5-1 with TRBJ1-5, with D unclear. CDR3 loop: CASSLDSGSNQPQHF. CDR3 nucleotide sequence: TGCGCCAGCAGCTTGGACTCGGGTAGCAATCAGCCCCAGCATTTT.